This T cell receptor (beta chain) was recorded in a study of graft-versus-host responses after intestinal transplantation. Study observations and caveats: Among circulating GvH clones, peak levels were associated with early post-transplant declines in HvG clones. Recipient marrow showed GvH clones, some seen first in ileum or blood.

The germline V and J ends were trimmed by 0 bases and 1 base, with 11 bases remaining between them. CDR1 and CDR2 (germline): SGHRS, YFSETQ. The CDR3 is 15 residues long. The table came from immunoSEQ multiplex PCR; TCRdb's copy has only in-frame clones and leaves some out. This table has around 6,600 clones, about 24% appearing once. Plating combined 200,000 CFSE-labeled responder cells with 200,000 irradiated, violet-dye-labeled stimulator cells. V gene TRBV5-1 combines with J gene TRBJ2-7; TRBD2 might be the D (6 bases). This receptor was identified in a human patient who was an organ donor for intestinal transplantation. The specimen was alloreactive CD8+ T cells from a mixed lymphocyte reaction culture, collected before transplantation. Described subset: CFSE-low proliferating T cells sorted from roughly six-day pre-transplant mixed lymphocyte reaction (GvH or HvG direction). The CDR3: CASSLGPSDSYEQYF. The CDR3 bases are TGCGCCAGCAGCTTGGGCCCTAGCGATTCCTACGAGCAGTACTTC.